Following are 17 T cell receptor beta chains from one sample sequenced in a study of cytomegalovirus exposure and HLA in healthy donors. 60 Vbeta and 13 Jbeta primers were used in PCR. The assay was immunoSEQ multiplex PCR, and TCRdb's table has in-frame clones only and misses some. The sample has some 150,000 clones, roughly four fifths seen once. Sequencing was done on a sample of PBMCs. The source is a man between 18 and 29 years old in good health and CMV-seropositive.

V usage is TRBV28 and J usage is TRBJ1-2; a weak D match, TRBD1 (6 bases). CDR3 length: 15 amino acids. Trimming left V 6 bases short and J 4 bases short, with 18 bases between. Germline values: CDR1 MDHEN, CDR2 SYDVKM. The CDR3 loop reads CASSLNFGQSYGYTF. The CDR3 coding sequence is TGTGCCAGCAGCCTCAATTTTGGACAGTCCTATGGCTACACCTTC.

The chain joins TRBV6-6 to TRBJ2-3, with no clear D. V was clipped by 6 bases and J by 1 base, with 11 bases between them. This CDR3 has 14 residues. In germline, CDR1 is MNHNY, CDR2 SVGAGI (reference sequence). The CDR3 protein is CASRLRVGTDTQYF. The CDR3 nucleotides read TGTGCCAGCAGGCTCCGGGTGGGCACAGATACGCAGTATTTT.

The chain combines TRBV19 with TRBJ2-5, with D perhaps matching TRBD1 (6 bases). CDR1 is LNHDA, CDR2 SQIVND, per germline (reference sequence). This CDR3 region has 14 residues. Deletions cut 3 bases from V and 5 bases from J, with 13 bases between. The chain's CDR3 is CASSILGAGETQYF. CDR3 nucleotides: TGTGCCAGTAGTATTTTGGGGGCAGGGGAGACCCAGTACTTC.

This chain links TRBV5-1 with TRBJ2-7; D is perhaps TRBD1 (5 bases). This CDR3 is 15 amino acids long. Trimming cost V 3 bases and J 3 bases, with 16 bases left between them. The germline V gene encodes CDR1 SGHRS and CDR2 YFSETQ. The CDR3 reads CASSSLRTDNYEQYF. The CDR3 nucleotides read TGCGCCAGCAGCTCACTTCGGACGGACAACTACGAGCAGTACTTC.

The chain is built from TRBV6-1 and TRBJ1-2; TRBD1 is a possible D gene (6 bases). V was trimmed by 6 bases and J by 6 bases, leaving 8 bases between them. CDR3 length: 11 amino acids. Germline V lookup: CDR1 MNHNS, CDR2 SASEGT. The CDR3 coding sequence is TGTGCCAGCAGGAAGGGGGATGGCTACACCTTC. Residues: CASRKGDGYTF.

The chain combines TRBV27 with TRBJ2-2, with 10 bases identical to TRBD1. The CDR3 runs to 15 residues. J was trimmed by 1 base and V by 6 bases; bases with no gene match: 2. From germline, CDR1 is MNHEY and CDR2 SMNVEV (reference sequence). CDR3 amino acids: CASRRDRGNTGELFF. CDR3 nucleotides: TGTGCCAGCAGAAGGGACAGGGGGAACACCGGGGAGCTGTTTTTT.

The gene calls are TRBV7-3 and TRBJ2-1, with 7 bases identical to TRBD1. The CDR3 extends over 14 amino acids. The trim removed 5 bases at V and 6 bases at J, leaving 7 bases unmatched. From germline, CDR1 is SGHTA and CDR2 FQGTGA. CDR3 in DNA: TGTGCCAGCAGCCTCGGGGACAGCCTCAATGAGCAGTTCTTC. Protein sequence: CASSLGDSLNEQFF. Complete variable domain (other parts from reference TRBV7-3 and TRBJ2-1): GAGVSQTPSNKVTEKGKYVELRCDPISGHTALYWYRQSLGQGPEFLIYFQGTGAADDSGLPNDRFFAVRPEGSVSTLKIQRTERGDSAVYLCASSLGDSLNEQFFGPGTRLTVL.

The chain uses TRBV5-1 and TRBJ1-6; D uncertain. The CDR3 is 13 residues long. The V gene's germline CDR1 is SGHRS and CDR2 YFSETQ. Trimming shortened V by 4 bases and J by 10 bases, and 12 bases separated the two germline ends. The CDR3 bases are TGCGCCAGCAGCGCCGAGACATTGTCACCCCTCCACTTT. It specifies CASSAETLSPLHF.

This chain uses TRBV5-4 with TRBJ2-7; 9 bases fit TRBD1. Germline V gene sequence: CDR1 SGHNT, CDR2 YYREEE (reference sequence). The CDR3 is 15 residues long. V dropped 4 bases and J dropped 5; count of bases not matched to a gene: 10. CDR3 in amino acids: CASSHQGQGNNEQYF. The CDR3 coding sequence is TGTGCCAGCAGCCACCAGGGACAGGGAAACAACGAGCAGTACTTC.

This chain links TRBV5-1 with TRBJ1-2; D call uncertain. Germline lookup yields CDR1 SGHRS and CDR2 YFSETQ. The V end was cut by 4 bases, the J end by 6 bases, with 16 bases between. This CDR3 is 14 amino acids long. In nucleotides, the CDR3 is TGCGCCAGCAGCCTGGTGGATACGGGGAATGGCTACACCTTC. Protein sequence: CASSLVDTGNGYTF.

The table lists this clone with a count of one. The J gene is TRBJ2-1, the V gene TRBV10-2; 9 nucleotides align to TRBD2. Germline-derived CDR1 and CDR2 are WSHSY and SAAADI. This CDR3 spans 15 amino acids. Trimming at V came to 0 bases and at J to 7 bases, leaving 4 bases not matched to a gene. For the CDR3, the DNA is TGCGCCAGCAGTGAGTCGGGACTAGCTTTAAATGAGCAGTTCTTC. Residues: CASSESGLALNEQFF.

The chain carries TRBV28 and TRBJ2-5; tentatively, D is TRBD2 (5 bases). CDR1 is MDHEN, CDR2 SYDVKM, per germline. This CDR3 has 14 residues. V was shortened by 2 bases and J by 5 bases, with 12 bases between the two germline ends. The CDR3 sequence: CASSLRARGETQYF. The CDR3 DNA reads TGTGCCAGCAGTTTAAGGGCTAGAGGGGAGACCCAGTACTTC.

This clone occurred a few times. The rearrangement uses TRBV6-4 and TRBJ2-6; D remains unclear. The CDR3 runs 16 residues. V was shortened by 2 bases and J by 4 bases, with 12 bases between the two germline ends. Germline V CDR1 and CDR2: MRHNA, SNTAGT. The CDR3 region has the DNA TGTGCCAGCAGTGACCGAGTAGAAAACGGGGCCAACGTCCTGACTTTC. It encodes CASSDRVENGANVLTF.

The chain recombines TRBV6-5 with TRBJ1-2; no reliable D call. CDR1 is MNHEY and CDR2 is SVGAGI in the germline V gene. This CDR3 is built from 13 residues. V was shortened by 2 bases and J by 8 bases, with 12 bases between the two germline ends. The CDR3 nucleotides are TGTGCCAGCAGTTACGAGATGCTCGGGGGCTACACCTTC. This translates into CASSYEMLGGYTF.

The V and J genes are TRBV27 and TRBJ1-2, with D perhaps matching TRBD1 (5 bases). The V end was cut by 6 bases, the J end by 8 bases, with 10 bases between. Germline V lookup: CDR1 MNHEY, CDR2 SMNVEV (reference sequence). The CDR3 spans 11 residues. This CDR3 reads CASRSGSGYTF. CDR3 coding DNA: TGTGCCAGCAGATCAGGGTCAGGCTACACCTTC.

This chain joins TRBV28 and TRBJ1-5, with D possibly TRBD1 on 6 matching bases. V lost 5 bases and J lost 4, with 15 bases in between. CDR3 length: 15 amino acids. Germline V gene sequence: CDR1 MDHEN, CDR2 SYDVKM. The CDR3 here is CASSEPGQRNQPQHF. The DNA of the CDR3 is TGTGCCAGCAGTGAACCGGGACAAAGGAATCAGCCCCAGCATTTT.

As regards this clone: One end of the junction is discordant with germline, which a read error may explain. The CDR3 sequence is CASSFTGANYDYTF. The DNA of the CDR3 is TGTGCCAGCAGCTTCACAGGTGCCAACTATGACTACACCTTC. The gene calls are TRBV6-6 and TRBJ1-2, with a weak D call TRBD1 (5 bases). Germline V lookup: CDR1 MNHNY, CDR2 SVGAGI (reference sequence). The CDR3 runs to 14 residues.